These 5 T cell receptor beta chains share one sample of origin, sequenced in a study of cytomegalovirus exposure and HLA in healthy donors. The PCR employed 60 Vbeta primers together with 13 Jbeta primers. Using immunoSEQ multiplex PCR, the repertoire was profiled, and TCRdb retains in-frame clones only, with some absent. The sample carries 130,000 or so clones, around 82% recorded once. Material for sequencing was PBMCs. These receptors all stem from a man aged 50-59 years in good health and CMV-seronegative.

This clone was detected only once. V and J are TRBV19 and TRBJ2-7; TRBD1 agrees at 8 bases. The ends lost 11 bases at V and 4 bases at J; junction bases unmatched: 10. The CDR3 has 13 residues. Germline CDR1 LNHDA, CDR2 SQIVND (reference sequence). CDR3 sequence: CASTGTGGYEQYF. The CDR3 region has the DNA TGTGCCTCGACCGGAACAGGGGGATACGAGCAGTACTTC.

The chain employs TRBV10-3 and TRBJ2-6; D not certain. CDR3 length: 16 amino acids. V was shortened by 0 bases and J by 0 bases, with 6 bases between the two germline ends. The germline V gene has CDR1 ENHRY and CDR2 SYGVKD. The CDR3 protein is CAISESGNSGANVLTF. CDR3 nucleotide sequence: TGTGCCATCAGTGAGTCCGGTAACTCTGGGGCCAACGTCCTGACTTTC.

J is TRBJ2-5 and V is TRBV19, with D possibly being TRBD2 (5 bases). The CDR3 sequence is 11 residues long. Germline assignment: CDR1 LNHDA and CDR2 SQIVND (reference sequence). V was clipped by 6 bases and J by 7 bases, with 9 bases between them. Here the CDR3 reads CASRTAGTQYF. The CDR3 DNA reads TGTGCCAGTAGAACGGCGGGGACCCAGTACTTC.

The rearrangement links TRBV14 to TRBJ2-2; tentatively, D is TRBD1 (6 bases). CDR3 length: 17 residues. Germline V gives CDR1 SGHDN, CDR2 FVKESK. Deletions cut 4 bases from V and 1 base from J, with 16 bases between. CDR3 bases: TGTGCCAGCAGCCCTAGCCGGGACAACTTGAACACCGGGGAGCTGTTTTTT. Amino acids: CASSPSRDNLNTGELFF.

V and J are TRBV10-1 and TRBJ2-1; 9 positions agree with TRBD2. Per germline, CDR1 WNHNN and CDR2 SYGVQD (reference sequence). The J segment lost 6 bases and the V segment lost 10 bases, leaving 13 bases of the junction unmatched. CDR3 length: 15 amino acids. The DNA for the CDR3 is TGCGCCACCCCAGAGGGGGGACTAGCCCGCAATGAGCAGTTCTTC. It encodes CATPEGGLARNEQFF.